This TCR beta chain was observed in a study of T cells in Graves' hyperthyroidism and ophthalmopathy (dated by TCRdb to the late 2010s). As for the study more broadly: Peripheral blood was collected at initial diagnosis, before any treatment. A discovery cohort of about a hundred patients, about 44 with Graves' ophthalmopathy and about 58 with stable Graves' hyperthyroidism, was used to find distinguishing TCR V-J signatures. Whether ophthalmopathy could be predicted prospectively was tested in an independent validation cohort made up of 18 to 20 hyperthyroidism patients plus 17 patients who later progressed to ophthalmopathy. The roughly 100 discovery patients were divided at random into training and test sets in a 7:3 ratio. The study also compared thyroid tissue and blood T-cell repertoires from about 6 Graves' hyperthyroidism patients. After sampling, hyperthyroidism patients received methimazole starting at 30 mg daily, and ophthalmopathy patients received high-dose intravenous methylprednisolone. The paper reports TCR Vbeta CDR3 sequencing of approximately 140 peripheral blood samples: some 41 ophthalmopathy, over 70 hyperthyroidism and about 17 progressor patients.

At the junction V is shortened by 8 bases and J by 3 bases, with 4 bases in between. Including cysteine and phenylalanine, the CDR3 has 10 amino acids. Solely the CDR3 DNA is kept, with 30 bases framed from the first base. Stable Graves' hyperthyroidism was defined as no progression to ophthalmopathy during 18 months of follow-up. The hyperthyroidism patients were between 18 and 65 years old and newly diagnosed, with a disease duration of less than 2 months. Patients with uncontrolled infections, other autoimmune diseases, pregnancy or lactation were excluded. Diagnoses were based on clinical symptoms, serum thyroxine and TRAb, thyroid ultrasound and orbital computed tomography. PBMCs were separated from roughly 10 ml of fresh peripheral blood using Ficoll-Paque density gradient centrifugation. Trizol reagent was used to extract total RNA, and RNA quality was then checked on an Agilent 2100 Bioanalyzer.

The TCR beta CDR3 regions were amplified from the RNA transcripts. A first-round RT-PCR of the TCR CDR3 used the HTBI primer set with the Qiagen OneStep RT-PCR kit. The libraries were constructed in a second round of multiplex PCR and then size-selected and purified. Libraries were sequenced paired-end with 100 bp reads on an Illumina HiSeq2000. Per the authors' processing: Raw data were processed with SOAPnuke, discarding reads with adapters, uncalled bases, mean Phred below 15, or no exact constant-primer or identifier match. High-quality paired reads were merged using COPE v1.2.5, and each unique nucleotide sequence was defined as a clonotype. MiTCR v1.1 was used to align clonotypes to the IMGT TRBV, TRBD and TRBJ reference segments. The analysis included only V-J combinations with a frequency above 0.0001, which together covered about 99% of the repertoires. The TCS score was defined as F50 (clonal expansion) divided by E x V (chaos), with BLOSUM62-based TCRdist calculated between CDR3 peptides within each V-J. Welch's t-statistics and random forest reduced roughly 530 V-J features to 10 to 15, which were used in a naive Bayes classifier (R e1071). In TCRdb, the public reads were trimmed at Q25 with fastp and aligned with MiXCR, with productive beta chains retained. All rows with the same CDR3 protein become a single entry with the most common DNA and genes. TCRdb assigned the V and J calls; the authors' analysis was not used. The sample table records 250,000 to 300,000 distinct CDR3 sequences; approximately 15% of these occur just once. The top ten clones comprise 6.5% to 10% of the sample.

The study at large found these results: In cross-validation, a model built on a 13 V-J signature told ophthalmopathy apart from stable hyperthyroidism with approximately 91% sensitivity and 81% to 82% specificity, and in testing the same model reached 80%/75%. Most expanded thyroid clonotypes (frequency above 0.001) were also detected in blood, a finding suggesting that blood repertoires may reflect thyroid immune responses. In validation, the model predicted progression to ophthalmopathy with roughly 66% sensitivity and about 72% specificity, a median of 6.5 months before onset. No statistical method was used to set the sample size in advance, and investigators knew the group allocation.

This clonotype showed up just a few times. What this receptor recognizes is not known. Base qualities are not at hand, and no much larger clone is one base apart. The TCR was taken from a woman aged 35 to 49 with Graves' hyperthyroidism. Sequencing used blood. The sequence is built from TRBV12-3 or TRBV12-4 and TRBJ1-1, with no D gene named confidently. Here is the DNA: TGTGCCAGCGGGGACACTGAAGCTTTCTTT. Translation gives CASGDTEAFF.